This TCR beta chain was observed in a study of blood T cell repertoires in COVID-19. On the study more broadly: The samples span acute and convalescent COVID-19 from the United States, Italy and Spain. The cDNA or gDNA used as material had been derived from T cells, B-cell-depleted T cells, or PBMCs.

The V segment lost 5 bases and the J segment 8 bases; nucleotides outside the gene matches: 9. Germline CDR1 and CDR2: GTSNPN and SVGIG (reference sequence). This CDR3 spans 14 amino acids. Cohort allocation depended upon clinical history that participants reported. In the original processing: From reference gene primer amplification, estimates of nucleated cell counts were derived. Clones were read by immunoSEQ multiplex PCR, and TCRdb kept only the in-frame ones, dropping some. V and J calls plus clone size are reproduced from that table; the DNA served to infer D and trimming. The sample holds fewer than 350,000 clones; 75% to 90% are singletons and the top ten take over 2%.

The J gene is TRBJ1-6, the V gene TRBV30, with 7 bases identical to TRBD1. The clonotype originates from a man aged 25-45 years who had recovered from COVID-19. Sequenced: PBMCs or T cells enriched from blood (not recorded which). As DNA, the CDR3 is TGTGCCTGGCACGACAGGGCCTCGGATTCACCCCTCCACTTT. Amino acids: CAWHDRASDSPLHF.